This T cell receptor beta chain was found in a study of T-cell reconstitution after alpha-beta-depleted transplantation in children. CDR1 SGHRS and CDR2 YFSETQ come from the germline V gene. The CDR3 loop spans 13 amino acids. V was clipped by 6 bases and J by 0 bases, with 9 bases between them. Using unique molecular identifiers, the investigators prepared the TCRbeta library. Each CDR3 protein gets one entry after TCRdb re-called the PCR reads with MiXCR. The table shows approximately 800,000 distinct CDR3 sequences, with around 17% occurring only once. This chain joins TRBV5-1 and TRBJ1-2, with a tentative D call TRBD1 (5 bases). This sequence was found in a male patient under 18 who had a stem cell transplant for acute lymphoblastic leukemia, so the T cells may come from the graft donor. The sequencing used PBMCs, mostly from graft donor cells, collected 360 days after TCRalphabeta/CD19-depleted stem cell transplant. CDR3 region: CASKGLANYGYTF. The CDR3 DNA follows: TGCGCCAGCAAGGGGCTCGCTAACTATGGCTACACCTTC.